A single sample gave rise to the 9 T cell receptor beta chains below, sequenced in a study of Tregs in tolerant kidney transplant recipients. Repertoires were generated with immunoSEQ multiplex PCR, while TCRdb's copy carries only in-frame clones and drops some. This table holds about 110,000 clones, nearly 90% found once. The specimen was CD4+ T cells from blood, collected before the transplant. The receptors here all came from a human donor who received a combined kidney and bone marrow transplant.

This chain uses TRBV30 with TRBJ2-1; TRBD1 might be the D (6 bases). The CDR3 runs 13 residues. Germline V gives CDR1 GTSNPN, CDR2 SVGIG (reference sequence). Between the trimmed V and J ends, which lost 2 bases and 3 bases, there was a span of 8 bases. CDR3 coding DNA: TGTGCCTGGAGTCCAGGGGACTACAATGAGCAGTTCTTC. Amino acids: CAWSPGDYNEQFF.

This chain links TRBV2 with TRBJ2-5; TRBD2 matches at 7 bases. V dropped 1 base and J dropped 5; count of bases not matched to a gene: 7. Germline V gene data show CDR1 as SNHLY and CDR2 as FYNNEI. CDR3 length: 15 amino acids. The CDR3 coding sequence is TGTGCCAGCAGTGAAGGTGGGCGGGGGTTGGAGACCCAGTACTTC. It specifies CASSEGGRGLETQYF.

The genes are TRBV16 and TRBJ1-1; 9 nucleotides align to TRBD1. Unmatched junction bases numbered 12, after V lost 4 bases and J lost 3 bases. This CDR3 has 17 amino acids. Germline assignment: CDR1 KGHSY and CDR2 FQNENV. The CDR3 protein is CASSPTRGRDRDTEAFF. The CDR3 coding sequence is TGTGCCAGCAGCCCAACTAGGGGAAGGGACAGGGACACTGAAGCTTTCTTT.

The rearrangement uses TRBV7-2 and TRBJ1-2; TRBD1 is a possible D gene (5 bases). With 3 bases removed from V and 8 bases from J, the gap between germline ends came to 16 bases. This CDR3 is 14 amino acids long. Germline CDR1 SGHTA, CDR2 FQGNSA. The CDR3 loop is CASSFGDSDGGYTF. The CDR3 DNA reads as TGTGCCAGCAGCTTTGGGGACTCCGATGGCGGCTACACCTTC. The entire variable domain, with the rest obtained from reference TRBV7-2 and TRBJ1-2, is as follows: GAGVSQSPSNKVTEKGKDVELRCDPISGHTALYWYRQSLGQGLEFLIYFQGNSAPDKSGLPSDRFSAERTGGSVSTLTIQRTQQEDSAVYLCASSFGDSDGGYTFGSGTRLTVV.

V and J are TRBV5-4 and TRBJ2-7, with 10 nucleotides matching TRBD2. Germline assignment: CDR1 SGHNT and CDR2 YYREEE (reference sequence). After removal of 4 bases from V and 3 bases from J, the junction contained 4 bases not matched to a gene. The CDR3 runs 14 residues. The CDR3 DNA sequence: TGTGCCAGCAGCCAAGCGGGAGGGAGCTACGAGCAGTACTTC. Translation: CASSQAGGSYEQYF. The variable domain in full, with the rest retrieved from reference TRBV5-4 and TRBJ2-7, is ETGVTQSPTHLIKTRGQQVTLRCSSQSGHNTVSWYQQALGQGPQFIFQYYREEENGRGNFPPRFSGLQFPNYSSELNVNALELDDSALYLCASSQAGGSYEQYFGPGTRLTVT.

This clone was found once. This chain connects TRBV19 to TRBJ2-2; maybe TRBD1 (6 bases). Germline V lookup: CDR1 LNHDA, CDR2 SQIVND (reference sequence). This CDR3 is 14 amino acids long. V lost 6 bases to trimming and J lost 4 bases, with 12 bases between them. The CDR3, as DNA: TGTGCCAGTAGACCAAGGGGGTTCACCGGGGAGCTGTTTTTT. Its translation is CASRPRGFTGELFF.

About this clone itself: This sample also contains other DNA sequences that code for the same CDR3. This sequence joins TRBV7-2 and TRBJ2-1; D is ambiguous. Germline loops: CDR1 SGHTA, CDR2 FQGNSA. Trimming shortened V by 1 base and J by 3 bases, and 4 bases separated the two germline ends. The CDR3 has 13 amino acids. CDR3 amino acids: CASSLVSYNEQFF. In DNA, the CDR3 is TGTGCCAGCAGCTTAGTTAGCTACAATGAGCAGTTCTTC.

The chain has TRBV7-7 and TRBJ2-3; the match to TRBD1 covers 7 bases. The germline gives CDR1 SSHAT, CDR2 FNYEAQ (reference sequence). The length of the CDR3 is 14 residues. Trimming cost V 1 base and J 3 bases; bases outside gene matches: 1. CDR3 coding DNA: TGTGCCAGCAGCTTAGGACAGGGAACAGATACGCAGTATTTT. Residues: CASSLGQGTDTQYF.

The rearrangement uses TRBV6-5 and TRBJ2-5; 7 bases are shared with TRBD2. The better agreement between TRBJ2-7 and the DNA end casts doubt on the J call. The CDR3 totals 16 residues. Germline V CDR1 and CDR2: MNHEY, SVGAGI. CDR3 in amino acids: CASSYGPPSGTYEQYF. CDR3 sequence (DNA): TGTGCCAGCAGTTACGGACCACCTAGCGGTACCTACGAGCAGTACTTC.